This T cell receptor (beta chain) was captured by sequencing in a study of Ad26.COV2.S vaccination and SARS-CoV-2 variants. Overall study: The trial was COV1001 and the donor's arm was Ad26.COV2.S.

Treatment: 19 received Ad26.COV2.S at low or high dose, single or two shots; a few received placebo; per-sample allocation not given. Sampling occurred on day 63 after the first vaccine or placebo injection. Ad26 vector vaccine expressed Wuhan-strain SARS-CoV-2 spike. This clone appeared a single time. Its antigen is unknown. V gave up 5 bases and J gave up 11 bases, with 18 bases separating them. CDR1 and CDR2 from the germline V gene are SGHTA and FQGNSA. The CDR3 has 14 residues. The repertoire was sequenced with immunoSEQ multiplex PCR; TCRdb's copy has only in-frame clones and lacks some. This sample has about 680,000 clones, with 80% to 90% found just once. Overall study results and limits: Vaccinees displayed broader spike-specific TCR repertoires than placebo recipients.

The sample here was peripheral blood, taken in a trial of Ad26.COV2.S vaccine versus placebo. The clonotype originates from a person aged 18-65 years who received the Ad26.COV2.S COVID-19 vaccine or a placebo. The chain links TRBV7-2 to TRBJ1-4; D may be TRBD1 (6 bases). The CDR3 sequence is CASSPTGLGGKLFF. DNA of the CDR3: TGTGCCAGCAGCCCGACAGGCCTTGGAGGGAAACTGTTTTTT.